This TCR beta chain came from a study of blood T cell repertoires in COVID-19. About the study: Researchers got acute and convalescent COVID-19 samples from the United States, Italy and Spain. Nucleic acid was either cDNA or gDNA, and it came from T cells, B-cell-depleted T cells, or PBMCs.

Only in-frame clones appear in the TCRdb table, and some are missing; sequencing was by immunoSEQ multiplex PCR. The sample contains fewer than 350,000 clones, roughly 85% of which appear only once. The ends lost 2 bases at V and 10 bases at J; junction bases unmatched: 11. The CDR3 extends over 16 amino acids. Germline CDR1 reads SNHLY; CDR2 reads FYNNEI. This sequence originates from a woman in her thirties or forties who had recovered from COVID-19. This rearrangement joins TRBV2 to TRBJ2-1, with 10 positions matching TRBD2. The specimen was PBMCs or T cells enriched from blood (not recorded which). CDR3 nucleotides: TGTGCCAGCAGTGAAAGCTTGGTCGCTAGCGGGAGAGAGCAGTTCTTC. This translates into CASSESLVASGREQFF.